What follows are 32 T cell receptor beta chains derived from one specimen sequenced in a study of cytomegalovirus exposure and HLA in healthy donors. Clones were sequenced by immunoSEQ multiplex PCR, and TCRdb holds only the in-frame ones, with some missing. This table has under 200,000 clones, 86% appearing once. Sequenced input: PBMCs. These receptors were taken from a woman between 18 and 30 years old in good health and CMV-seronegative.

V usage is TRBV19 and J usage is TRBJ2-7; the match to TRBD1 covers 8 bases. V gave up 7 bases and J gave up 0 bases; unmatched junction bases: 11. CDR3 length equals 16 residues. Germline CDR1 LNHDA, CDR2 SQIVND (reference sequence). This CDR3 is CASKGQGPSLSYEQYF. CDR3 nucleotides: TGTGCCAGTAAAGGACAGGGCCCATCCCTCTCCTACGAGCAGTACTTC.

V gene TRBV18 combines with J gene TRBJ2-7; 8 bases map to TRBD2. V gave up 5 bases and J gave up 5 bases; unmatched junction bases: 11. Germline V CDR1 and CDR2: KGHSH, LQKENI. The CDR3 contains 15 residues. CDR3 DNA sequence: TGTGCCAGCTCAGGACTCGGGGGGGGCATCGACGAGCAGTACTTC. Its translation is CASSGLGGGIDEQYF.

This chain links TRBV4-3 with TRBJ2-2, with D maybe TRBD2 (6 bases). The CDR3 loop spans 15 amino acids. The germline V gene encodes CDR1 LGHNA and CDR2 YSLEER. Trimming left V 3 bases short and J 6 bases short, with 14 bases between. Here the CDR3 reads CASSQSTGDSGELFF. The CDR3 nucleotides read TGCGCCAGCAGCCAGTCCACCGGGGACTCCGGGGAGCTGTTTTTT.

This chain connects TRBV11-2 to TRBJ1-4; possibly TRBD1 for D (6 bases). This CDR3 has 17 amino acids. Trimming shortened V by 1 base and J by 11 bases, and 23 bases separated the two germline ends. The germline V gene has CDR1 SGHAT and CDR2 FQNNGV. For the CDR3, the DNA is TGTGCCAGCAGCTTAGCGGGGGGGCGCCGCCTGTTTTACAAACTGTTTTTT. Amino acid sequence: CASSLAGGRRLFYKLFF.

The V and J genes are TRBV7-2 and TRBJ2-7, with 7 bases aligning to TRBD2. CDR1 and CDR2 from the germline V gene are SGHTA and FQGNSA. Trimming removed 4 bases from V and 2 bases from J; junction bases left unmatched: 5. The CDR3 spans 14 residues. The CDR3 DNA follows: TGTGCCAGCAGCTCCGGGGGAGGGCCCTACGAGCAGTACTTC. It yields the protein CASSSGGGPYEQYF.

The chain joins TRBV10-3 to TRBJ1-1; D uncertain. The CDR3 is 12 residues long. Germline V lookup: CDR1 ENHRY, CDR2 SYGVKD. V was trimmed by 10 bases and J by 3 bases, leaving 12 bases between them. CDR3 protein: CATRSGYTEAFF. The CDR3 DNA reads TGTGCCACCCGTTCGGGATACACTGAAGCTTTCTTT.

The V call is TRBV7-9, the J call TRBJ2-3; 7 bases map to TRBD1. CDR1 and CDR2 from the germline V gene are SEHNR and FQNEAQ (reference sequence). The V and J ends lost 6 bases and 3 bases, in that order; junction bases with no gene match: 12. The CDR3 runs 16 residues. The CDR3 nucleotides are TGTGCCAGCAGACACGCAGGACAGGCGAGGACAGATACGCAGTATTTT. Protein: CASRHAGQARTDTQYF. Filled out from reference TRBV7-9 and TRBJ2-3, the complete variable domain reads DTGVSQNPRHKITKRGQNVTFRCDPISEHNRLYWYRQTLGQGPEFLTYFQNEAQLEKSRLLSDRFSAERPKGSFSTLEIQRTEQGDSAMYLCASRHAGQARTDTQYFGPGTRLTVL.

The V gene is TRBV9, the J gene TRBJ2-1, with D possibly TRBD2 on 5 matching bases. Trimming stripped 2 bases from V and 11 bases from J, with 8 bases between. Germline V gene sequence: CDR1 SGDLS, CDR2 YYNGEE. The CDR3 loop spans 11 amino acids. CDR3 amino acids: CASSVDYQQFF. The CDR3 bases are TGTGCCAGCAGCGTTGACTATCAGCAGTTCTTC. The variable domain in full, with the rest retrieved from reference TRBV9 and TRBJ2-1, is DSGVTQTPKHLITATGQRVTLRCSPRSGDLSVYWYQQSLDQGLQFLIQYYNGEERAKGNILERFSAQQFPDLHSELNLSSLELGDSALYFCASSVDYQQFFGPGTRLTVL.

The chain employs TRBV7-9 and TRBJ1-1, with D possibly TRBD1 on 5 matching bases. This CDR3 is 13 amino acids long. V lost 2 bases and J lost 6, with 10 bases in between. Germline V gene data show CDR1 as SEHNR and CDR2 as FQNEAQ (reference sequence). CDR3 protein: CASSLRGDAEAFF. DNA of the CDR3: TGTGCCAGCAGCTTACGGGGGGACGCTGAAGCTTTCTTT.

In this sample, this clone turned up a few times. The V and J genes are TRBV14 and TRBJ1-1; no definite D call. Germline CDR1 and CDR2: SGHDN and FVKESK. Trimming pared 1 base from V and 1 base from J, leaving 4 bases between. The length of the CDR3 is 13 residues. The CDR3 spells CASSQGQNTEAFF. The CDR3 coding sequence is TGTGCCAGCAGCCAAGGACAGAACACTGAAGCTTTCTTT.

This chain links TRBV29-1 with TRBJ1-2; D possibly corresponds to TRBD1 (5 bases). Germline CDR1 SQVTM, CDR2 ANQGSEA. The CDR3 length is 12 residues. Trimming stripped 4 bases from V and 6 bases from J, with 12 bases between. CDR3 coding DNA: TGCAGCGTTGTAAACAGGCTGAATGGCTACACCTTC. This encodes CSVVNRLNGYTF.

The chain links TRBV19 to TRBJ2-6; 7 nucleotides match TRBD1. The CDR3 has 17 residues. V dropped 5 bases and J dropped 0; count of bases not matched to a gene: 7. The V gene's germline CDR1 is LNHDA and CDR2 SQIVND (reference sequence). CDR3 nucleotide sequence: TGTGCCAGTAGTGTACTGGGACAGAGCTCTGGGGCCAACGTCCTGACTTTC. The encoded protein is CASSVLGQSSGANVLTF. Variable domain in full (rest from reference TRBV19 and TRBJ2-6): DGGITQSPKYLFRKEGQNVTLSCEQNLNHDAMYWYRQDPGQGLRLIYYSQIVNDFQKGDIAEGYSVSREKKESFPLTVTSAQKNPTAFYLCASSVLGQSSGANVLTFGAGSRLTVL.

The chain is built from TRBV29-1 and TRBJ2-2, with 10 bases that match TRBD1. The CDR3 consists of 13 residues. V gave up 5 bases and J gave up 7 bases; unmatched junction bases: 4. Germline loops: CDR1 SQVTM, CDR2 ANQGSEA. CDR3 residues: CSVPGQGYGELFF. CDR3 in DNA: TGCAGCGTTCCGGGACAGGGGTACGGGGAGCTGTTTTTT.

The rearrangement uses TRBV6-1 and TRBJ1-4; D perhaps matches TRBD1 (5 bases). Looked up from germline, CDR1 is MNHNS and CDR2 is SASEGT. Deletions cut 2 bases from V and 5 bases from J, with 27 bases between. The CDR3 extends over 20 amino acids. Written as DNA, the CDR3 is TGTGCCAGCAGTGAAAAGGGGCGTAGGGTTCAGTTGGCGGCCAATGAAAAACTGTTTTTT. Residues: CASSEKGRRVQLAANEKLFF.

This clone was observed a single time. CDR3 in amino acids: CASSLNSGQGNIQYF. The CDR3, as DNA: TGTGCCAGCAGCTTAAACTCGGGACAGGGGAACATTCAGTACTTC. This chain uses TRBV7-3 with TRBJ2-4; 10 nucleotides align to TRBD1. Looked up from germline, CDR1 is SGHTA and CDR2 is FQGTGA. The CDR3 runs to 15 residues. V gave up 1 base and J gave up 7 bases; unmatched junction bases: 4. Supplemented by reference TRBV7-3 and TRBJ2-4, the full variable domain reads GAGVSQTPSNKVTEKGKYVELRCDPISGHTALYWYRQSLGQGPEFLIYFQGTGAADDSGLPNDRFFAVRPEGSVSTLKIQRTERGDSAVYLCASSLNSGQGNIQYFGAGTRLSVL.

J is TRBJ1-5 and V is TRBV7-9; D gene ambiguous. Trimming took 6 bases from V and 12 from J, leaving 15 bases between them. The CDR3 runs 12 residues. CDR1 and CDR2 (germline): SEHNR, FQNEAQ (reference sequence). CDR3 DNA sequence: TGTGCCAGCAGTCTAGATCCCTCTCGCCAGCATTTT. Its protein product is CASSLDPSRQHF. The full variable domain, in which reference TRBV7-9 and TRBJ1-5 provide the parts outside the CDR3, is DTGVSQNPRHKITKRGQNVTFRCDPISEHNRLYWYRQTLGQGPEFLTYFQNEAQLEKSRLLSDRFSAERPKGSFSTLEIQRTEQGDSAMYLCASSLDPSRQHFGDGTRLSIL.

This chain's CDR3 is CASSTLDREHGELFF. The DNA of the CDR3 is TGTGCCAGCAGCACCCTGGACAGGGAGCACGGGGAGCTGTTTTTT. The chain has TRBV7-9 and TRBJ2-2, with 8 bases fitting TRBD1. The CDR3 length is 15 residues. Looked up from germline, CDR1 is SEHNR and CDR2 is FQNEAQ (reference sequence). J lost 7 bases, V lost 5 bases, and 9 bases had no gene match.

The rearrangement links TRBV10-3 to TRBJ2-6, with D tentatively TRBD1 (6 bases). The V and J ends lost 4 bases and 1 base respectively, with 20 bases between them. The length of the CDR3 is 19 residues. From germline, CDR1 is ENHRY and CDR2 SYGVKD. The CDR3 DNA sequence: TGTGCCATCAGTGGAAGAGGGCCTCAAGGGGGTTCTGGGGCCAACGTCCTGACTTTC. This sequence encodes CAISGRGPQGGSGANVLTF.

This clone was recorded a few times. The chain joins TRBV9 to TRBJ2-2; D gene uncertain. CDR3 size: 15 residues. Trimming pared 2 bases from V and 4 bases from J, leaving 12 bases between. CDR1 is SGDLS, CDR2 YYNGEE, per germline. The CDR3 DNA sequence: TGTGCCAGCAGCGTTTATGCGTCGGGCACCGGGGAGCTGTTTTTT. As protein: CASSVYASGTGELFF.

The gene calls are TRBV7-8 and TRBJ2-7; D may be TRBD1 (5 bases). The CDR3 contains 14 residues. V shed 5 bases and J shed 6 bases, with 17 bases lying between them. Germline assignment: CDR1 SGHVS and CDR2 FQNEAQ. The CDR3 DNA sequence: TGTGCCAGCAGCCCCTTATCAGGGTTAACCGAGCAGTACTTC. Protein product: CASSPLSGLTEQYF.

The rearrangement links TRBV11-1 to TRBJ2-1; possibly TRBD2 for D (5 bases). V lost 5 bases and J 5 bases, leaving 16 bases between the germline ends. The CDR3 loop spans 15 amino acids. The V gene's germline CDR1 is SGHAT and CDR2 FQDESV (reference sequence). The CDR3 protein is CASSPYPDGDNEQFF. DNA for the CDR3: TGTGCCAGCAGCCCTTACCCGGACGGGGACAATGAGCAGTTCTTC.

The chain is built from TRBV23-1 and TRBJ1-2; possible D gene TRBD1, 6 bases. TRBV23-1 falls under the ORF class, with uncertain function. V was trimmed by 4 bases and J by 4 bases, leaving 19 bases between them. This CDR3 comprises 16 residues. CDR3 in amino acids: CASSRKPAGDFYGYTF. CDR3 nucleotides: TGCGCCAGCAGTCGTAAACCCGCAGGGGATTTCTATGGCTACACCTTC.

The chain combines TRBV19 with TRBJ2-2; 11 bases fit TRBD2. The CDR3 spans 16 residues. The V segment lost 6 bases and the J segment 5 bases; nucleotides outside the gene matches: 8. CDR1 and CDR2 from the germline V gene are LNHDA and SQIVND (reference sequence). CDR3 nucleotides: TGTGCCAGTAGCCCAATCGGGACTAGCGGTACCGGGGAGCTGTTTTTT. Amino acids: CASSPIGTSGTGELFF.

A few counts support this clone. J is TRBJ1-5 and V is TRBV4-1; D is unclear. CDR1 is MGHRA and CDR2 is YSYEKL in the germline V gene. The CDR3 spans 12 residues. The V gene lost 1 base and the J gene lost 9 bases, with 7 bases spanning the gap. The CDR3 DNA sequence: TGCGCCAGCAGCCAAGGGCCGGGGCCCCAGCATTTT. Its translation: CASSQGPGPQHF.

The chain couples TRBV5-4 to TRBJ1-3; perhaps TRBD1 as D (5 bases). CDR3 length: 17 residues. Germline V gene lookup returns CDR1 SGHNT and CDR2 YYREEE (reference sequence). V was trimmed by 2 bases and J by 0 bases, leaving 15 bases between them. CDR3 protein: CASSFPGRASSGNTIYF. As DNA, the CDR3 is TGTGCCAGCAGCTTTCCGGGCAGGGCCAGCTCTGGAAACACCATATATTTT. The full variable domain, completed using reference TRBV5-4 and TRBJ1-3, is ETGVTQSPTHLIKTRGQQVTLRCSSQSGHNTVSWYQQALGQGPQFIFQYYREEENGRGNFPPRFSGLQFPNYSSELNVNALELDDSALYLCASSFPGRASSGNTIYFGEGSWLTVV.

V gene TRBV2 combines with J gene TRBJ1-2; 11 positions agree with TRBD1. Germline CDR1 SNHLY, CDR2 FYNNEI. The CDR3 has 15 amino acids. Trimming at V came to 10 bases and at J to 8 bases, leaving 15 bases not matched to a gene. The CDR3 is CAISPRDRGYRGYTF. The CDR3 DNA sequence: TGTGCCATCTCTCCCCGGGACAGGGGGTATAGGGGCTACACCTTC. The whole variable domain, remainder taken from reference TRBV2 and TRBJ1-2, is EPEVTQTPSHQVTQMGQEVILRCVPISNHLYFYWYRQILGQKVEFLVSFYNNEISEKSEIFDDQFSVERPDGSNFTLKIRSTKLEDSAMYFCAISPRDRGYRGYTFGSGTRLTVV.

This sequence joins TRBV9 and TRBJ2-3, with a weak D call TRBD1 (6 bases). The CDR3 covers 15 residues. Trimming took off 0 bases at V and 0 bases at J, with 8 bases between the two ends. CDR1 SGDLS and CDR2 YYNGEE come from the germline V gene. The CDR3 bases are TGTGCCAGCAGCGTAGGGACAGCTAGCACAGATACGCAGTATTTT. It encodes CASSVGTASTDTQYF.

This chain connects TRBV5-1 to TRBJ2-2; tentatively, D is TRBD1 (5 bases). Trimming took 9 bases from V and 4 from J, leaving 19 bases between them. This CDR3 spans 15 amino acids. Germline CDR1 SGHRS, CDR2 YFSETQ. In nucleotides, the CDR3 is TGCGCCACCTCCATTCAGGGCGACAGCACCGGGGAGCTGTTTTTT. The encoded protein is CATSIQGDSTGELFF.

The chain recombines TRBV4-1 with TRBJ2-7; perhaps TRBD1 as D (6 bases). The CDR3 has 14 amino acids. V shed 1 base and J shed 4 bases, with 11 bases lying between them. Germline lookup yields CDR1 MGHRA and CDR2 YSYEKL. CDR3 residues: CASSQVQQGYEQYF. CDR3 DNA: TGCGCCAGCAGCCAAGTACAACAGGGTTACGAGCAGTACTTC.

The V call is TRBV30, the J call TRBJ1-4, with a tentative D call TRBD1 (6 bases). The V end lost 3 bases, the J end lost 0 bases, and 20 bases lay between the germline ends. The CDR3 extends over 18 amino acids. The germline gives CDR1 GTSNPN, CDR2 SVGIG (reference sequence). The CDR3 reads CAWRTPGHTFATNEKLFF. For the CDR3, the DNA is TGTGCCTGGAGGACACCGGGACATACCTTTGCAACTAATGAAAAACTGTTTTTT. Full variable domain (rest looked up from reference TRBV30 and TRBJ1-4): SQTIHQWPATLVQPVGSPLSLECTVEGTSNPNLYWYRQAAGRGLQLLFYSVGIGQISSEVPQNLSASRPQDRQFILSSKKLLLSDSGFYLCAWRTPGHTFATNEKLFFGSGTQLSVL.

The CDR3 DNA follows: TGTGCCAGTAGTCAAGACTCGGGACAGCCCCAGCATTTT. Amino acid sequence: CASSQDSGQPQHF. This rearrangement joins TRBV19 to TRBJ1-5, with D unclear. The CDR3 is 13 residues long. Trimming took 5 bases from V and 7 from J, leaving 12 bases between them. CDR1 and CDR2 from the germline V gene are LNHDA and SQIVND (reference sequence).

The rearrangement uses TRBV5-8 and TRBJ2-1; no firm D call. Per germline, CDR1 SGHTS and CDR2 YDEGEE. CDR3 size: 13 residues. V lost 1 base to trimming and J lost 6 bases, with 8 bases between them. The CDR3 loop is CASSLSRFNEQFF. Here the CDR3 DNA reads TGTGCCAGCAGCTTGTCCAGATTCAATGAGCAGTTCTTC.